The subject of this entry is one TCR beta chain. Its target is unknown. The CDR3 spans 13 residues. V was trimmed by 3 bases and J by 4 bases, leaving 12 bases between them. Per the germline V gene, CDR1 is DFQATT and CDR2 is SNEGSKA (reference sequence). This entry belongs to a study of blood T cells in healthy people across ages. Study-level points and caveats: It was held that the diversity estimates obtained from one million T cells were underestimates.

Next came a second PCR, run for roughly 6 to 11 cycles, which used a sample-barcoded 5' primer along with a J-beta primer mix. TCRdb redid the calling of the 5' RACE reads with MiXCR, one entry per CDR3 protein. The sample holds fewer than 2,000,000 distinct CDR3 sequences, around 36% seen once. The origin of this receptor is a woman aged 30 to 39 in good health. Sequenced input: blood. The rearrangement uses TRBV20-1 and TRBJ1-1; D is unresolved. CDR3 DNA sequence: TGCAGTGCTAGGCTGGGTGAGGGCACTGAAGCTTTCTTT. It yields the protein CSARLGEGTEAFF.